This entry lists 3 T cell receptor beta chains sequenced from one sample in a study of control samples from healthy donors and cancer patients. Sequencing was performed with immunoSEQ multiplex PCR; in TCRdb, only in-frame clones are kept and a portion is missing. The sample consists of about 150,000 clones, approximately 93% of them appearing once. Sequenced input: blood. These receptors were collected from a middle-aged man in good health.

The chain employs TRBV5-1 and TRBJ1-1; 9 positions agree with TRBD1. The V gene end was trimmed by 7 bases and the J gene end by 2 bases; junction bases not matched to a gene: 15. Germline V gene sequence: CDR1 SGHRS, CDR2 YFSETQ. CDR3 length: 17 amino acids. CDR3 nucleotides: TGCGCCAGCCAAGACGGACAGGGGAGGAGACTTAACACTGAAGCTTTCTTT. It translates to CASQDGQGRRLNTEAFF.

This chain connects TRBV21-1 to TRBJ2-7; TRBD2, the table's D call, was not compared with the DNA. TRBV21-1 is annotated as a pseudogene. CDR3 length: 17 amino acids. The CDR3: CASSQRVRGAIYYEQYF. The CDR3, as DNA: TGTGCCAGCAGCCAACGGGTCCGGGGGGCGATCTACTACGAGCAGTACTTC.

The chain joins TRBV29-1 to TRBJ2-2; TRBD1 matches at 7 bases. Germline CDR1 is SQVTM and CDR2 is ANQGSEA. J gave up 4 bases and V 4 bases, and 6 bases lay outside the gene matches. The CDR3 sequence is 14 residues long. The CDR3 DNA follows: TGCAGCGTTGCCGAGACAGGGCCCACCGGGGAGCTGTTTTTT. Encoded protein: CSVAETGPTGELFF.